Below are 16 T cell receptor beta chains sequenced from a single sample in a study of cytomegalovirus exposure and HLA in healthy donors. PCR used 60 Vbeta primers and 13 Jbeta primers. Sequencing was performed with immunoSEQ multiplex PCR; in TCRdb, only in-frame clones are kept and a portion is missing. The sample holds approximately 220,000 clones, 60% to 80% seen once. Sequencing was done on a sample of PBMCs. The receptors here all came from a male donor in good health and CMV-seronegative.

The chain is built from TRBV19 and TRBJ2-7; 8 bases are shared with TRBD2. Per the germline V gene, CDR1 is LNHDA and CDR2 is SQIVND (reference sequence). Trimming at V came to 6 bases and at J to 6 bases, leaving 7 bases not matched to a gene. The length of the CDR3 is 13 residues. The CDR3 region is CASRRAGALEQYF. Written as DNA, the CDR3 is TGTGCCAGTAGAAGAGCGGGAGCTCTCGAGCAGTACTTC.

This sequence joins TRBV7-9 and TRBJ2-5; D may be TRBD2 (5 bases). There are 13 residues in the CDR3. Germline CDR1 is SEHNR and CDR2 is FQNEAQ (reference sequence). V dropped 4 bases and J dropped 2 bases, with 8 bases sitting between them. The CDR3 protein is CASSSPGQETQYF. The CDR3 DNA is TGTGCCAGCAGCTCCCCGGGACAAGAGACCCAGTACTTC.

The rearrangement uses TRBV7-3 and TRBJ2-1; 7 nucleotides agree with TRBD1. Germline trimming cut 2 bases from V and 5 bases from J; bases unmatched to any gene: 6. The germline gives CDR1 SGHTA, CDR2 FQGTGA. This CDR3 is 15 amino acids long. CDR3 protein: CASSLWDRSDNEQFF. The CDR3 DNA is TGTGCCAGCAGCTTATGGGACAGATCAGACAATGAGCAGTTCTTC.

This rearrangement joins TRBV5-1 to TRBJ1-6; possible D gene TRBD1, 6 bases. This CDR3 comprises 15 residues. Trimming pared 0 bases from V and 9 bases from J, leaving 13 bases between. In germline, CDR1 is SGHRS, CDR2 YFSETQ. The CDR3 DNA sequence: TGCGCCAGCAGCTTGGCAGGGGTTGTAGGTTCACCCCTCCACTTT. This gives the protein CASSLAGVVGSPLHF.

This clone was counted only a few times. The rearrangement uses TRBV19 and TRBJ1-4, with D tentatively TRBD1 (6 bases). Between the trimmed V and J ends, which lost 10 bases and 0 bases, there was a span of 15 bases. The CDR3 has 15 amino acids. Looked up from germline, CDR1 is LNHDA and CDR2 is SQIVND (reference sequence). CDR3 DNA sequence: TGTGCCACTCACGCCAGGGACACAACTAATGAAAAACTGTTTTTT. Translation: CATHARDTTNEKLFF.

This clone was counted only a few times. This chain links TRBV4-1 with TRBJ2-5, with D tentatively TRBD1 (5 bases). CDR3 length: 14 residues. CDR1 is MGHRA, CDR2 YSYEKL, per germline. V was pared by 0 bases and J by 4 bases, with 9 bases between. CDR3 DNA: TGCGCCAGCAGCCAAGAGTGGGGCGGAGAGACCCAGTACTTC. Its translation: CASSQEWGGETQYF.

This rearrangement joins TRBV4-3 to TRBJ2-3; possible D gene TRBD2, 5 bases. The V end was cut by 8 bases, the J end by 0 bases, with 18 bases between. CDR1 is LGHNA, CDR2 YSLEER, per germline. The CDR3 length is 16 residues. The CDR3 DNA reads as TGCGCCAGCGGGAGTTTCTCGCCGACTAGCACAGATACGCAGTATTTT. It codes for CASGSFSPTSTDTQYF.

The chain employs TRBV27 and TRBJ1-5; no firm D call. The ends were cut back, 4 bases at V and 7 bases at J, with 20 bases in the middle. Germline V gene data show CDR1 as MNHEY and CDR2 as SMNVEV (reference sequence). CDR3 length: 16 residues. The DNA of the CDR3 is TGTGCCAGCAGTTCTACGCGGGCAGACGATGAACAGCCCCAGCATTTT. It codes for CASSSTRADDEQPQHF.

The CDR3 reads CASSLRVGNQPQHF. DNA for the CDR3: TGTGCCAGCAGCTTGCGAGTTGGCAATCAGCCCCAGCATTTT. This chain uses TRBV5-8 with TRBJ1-5; D is ambiguous. Trimming shortened V by 1 base and J by 2 bases, and 7 bases separated the two germline ends. In germline, CDR1 is SGHTS, CDR2 YDEGEE. The CDR3 is made up of 14 amino acids.

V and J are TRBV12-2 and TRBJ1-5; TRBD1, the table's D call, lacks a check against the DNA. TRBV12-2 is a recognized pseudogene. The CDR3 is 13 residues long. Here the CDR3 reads CASRSHQGQPQHF. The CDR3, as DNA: TGTGCAAGTCGCTCGCATCAGGGGCAGCCCCAGCATTTT.

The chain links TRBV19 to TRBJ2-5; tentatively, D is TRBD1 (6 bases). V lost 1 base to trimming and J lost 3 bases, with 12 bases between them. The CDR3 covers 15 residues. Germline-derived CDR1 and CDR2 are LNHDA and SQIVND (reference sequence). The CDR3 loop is CASSIGGRIKETQYF. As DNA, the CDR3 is TGTGCCAGTAGTATAGGGGGGCGAATCAAAGAGACCCAGTACTTC. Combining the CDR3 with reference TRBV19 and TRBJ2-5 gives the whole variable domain DGGITQSPKYLFRKEGQNVTLSCEQNLNHDAMYWYRQDPGQGLRLIYYSQIVNDFQKGDIAEGYSVSREKKESFPLTVTSAQKNPTAFYLCASSIGGRIKETQYFGPGTRLLVL.

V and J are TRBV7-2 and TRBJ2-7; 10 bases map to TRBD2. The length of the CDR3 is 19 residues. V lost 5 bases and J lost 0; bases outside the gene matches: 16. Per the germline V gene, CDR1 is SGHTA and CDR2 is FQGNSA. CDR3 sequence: CASSPARGSGRLSSYEQYF. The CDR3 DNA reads TGTGCCAGCAGCCCGGCGCGGGGTAGCGGGAGGCTAAGCTCCTACGAGCAGTACTTC.

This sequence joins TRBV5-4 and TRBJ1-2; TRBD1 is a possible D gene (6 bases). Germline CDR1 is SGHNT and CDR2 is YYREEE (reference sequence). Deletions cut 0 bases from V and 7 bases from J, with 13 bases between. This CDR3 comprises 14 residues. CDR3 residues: CASSLEGVRGGYTF. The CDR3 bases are TGTGCCAGCAGCTTGGAGGGGGTTCGGGGTGGCTACACCTTC.

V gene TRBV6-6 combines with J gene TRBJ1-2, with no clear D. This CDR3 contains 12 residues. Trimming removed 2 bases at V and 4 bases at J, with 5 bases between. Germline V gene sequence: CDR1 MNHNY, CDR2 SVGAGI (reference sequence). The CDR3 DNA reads TGTGCCAGCAGTTACGGCAGCTATGGCTACACCTTC. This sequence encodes CASSYGSYGYTF.

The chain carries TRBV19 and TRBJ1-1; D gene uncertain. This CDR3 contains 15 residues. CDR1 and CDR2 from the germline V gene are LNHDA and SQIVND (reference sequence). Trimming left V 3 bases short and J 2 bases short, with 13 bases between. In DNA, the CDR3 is TGTGCCAGTAGTATCCTTCACGAGGCAAACACTGAAGCTTTCTTT. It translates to CASSILHEANTEAFF.

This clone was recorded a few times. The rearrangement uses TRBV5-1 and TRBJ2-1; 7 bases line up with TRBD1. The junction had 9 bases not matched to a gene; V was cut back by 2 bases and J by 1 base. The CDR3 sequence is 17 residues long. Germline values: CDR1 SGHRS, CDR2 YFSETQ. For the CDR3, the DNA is TGCGCCAGCAGCTTCGGACAGGATGTGATGTCCTACAATGAGCAGTTCTTC. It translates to CASSFGQDVMSYNEQFF.